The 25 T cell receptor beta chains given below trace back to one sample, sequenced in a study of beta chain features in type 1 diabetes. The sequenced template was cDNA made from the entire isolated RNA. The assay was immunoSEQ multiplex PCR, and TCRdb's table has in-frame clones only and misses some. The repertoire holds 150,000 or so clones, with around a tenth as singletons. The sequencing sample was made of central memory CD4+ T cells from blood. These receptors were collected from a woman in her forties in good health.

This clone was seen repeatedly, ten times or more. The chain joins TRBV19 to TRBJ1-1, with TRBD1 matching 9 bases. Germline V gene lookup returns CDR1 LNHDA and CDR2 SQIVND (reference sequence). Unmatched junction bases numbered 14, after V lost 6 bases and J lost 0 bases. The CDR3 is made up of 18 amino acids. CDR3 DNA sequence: TGTGCCAGTAGGTGGCCTACAGGGGGCGCGAACATGAACACTGAAGCTTTCTTT. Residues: CASRWPTGGANMNTEAFF.

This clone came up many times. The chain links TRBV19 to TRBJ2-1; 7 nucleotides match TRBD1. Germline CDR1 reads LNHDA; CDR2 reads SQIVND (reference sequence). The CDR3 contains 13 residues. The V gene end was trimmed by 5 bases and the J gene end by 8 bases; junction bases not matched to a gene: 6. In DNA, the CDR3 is TGTGCCAGTAGTCCCGACAGGGCGTATGAGCAGTTCTTC. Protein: CASSPDRAYEQFF.

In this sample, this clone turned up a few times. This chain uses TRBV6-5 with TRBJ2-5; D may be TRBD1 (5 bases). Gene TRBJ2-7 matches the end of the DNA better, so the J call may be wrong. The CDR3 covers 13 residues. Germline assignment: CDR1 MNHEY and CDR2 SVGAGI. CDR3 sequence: CASSTLGANEQYF. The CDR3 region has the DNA TGTGCCAGCAGTACCCTAGGGGCCAACGAGCAGTACTTC.

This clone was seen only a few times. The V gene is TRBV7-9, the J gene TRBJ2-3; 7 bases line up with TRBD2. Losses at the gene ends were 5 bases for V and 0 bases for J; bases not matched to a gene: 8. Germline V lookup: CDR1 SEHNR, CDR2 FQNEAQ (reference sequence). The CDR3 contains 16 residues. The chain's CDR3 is CASSVLRGVSTDTQYF. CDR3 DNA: TGTGCCAGCAGCGTCCTCCGGGGGGTTAGCACAGATACGCAGTATTTT.

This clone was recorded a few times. CDR3 DNA sequence: TGTGCCAGCAGCTCCCGACAGCGCTCAAAACTGTTTTTT. It yields the protein CASSSRQRSKLFF. This chain uses TRBV7-2 with TRBJ1-4, with a possible D match to TRBD1 (5 bases). This CDR3 has 13 amino acids. V dropped 4 bases and J dropped 10 bases, with 13 bases sitting between them. CDR1 and CDR2 from the germline V gene are SGHTA and FQGNSA.

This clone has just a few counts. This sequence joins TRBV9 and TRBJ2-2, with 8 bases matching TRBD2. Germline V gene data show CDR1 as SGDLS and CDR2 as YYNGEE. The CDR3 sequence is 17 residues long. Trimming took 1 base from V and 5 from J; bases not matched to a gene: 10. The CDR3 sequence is CASSVRGAGGSTGELFF. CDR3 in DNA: TGTGCCAGCAGCGTACGCGGGGCGGGGGGCAGTACCGGGGAGCTGTTTTTT.

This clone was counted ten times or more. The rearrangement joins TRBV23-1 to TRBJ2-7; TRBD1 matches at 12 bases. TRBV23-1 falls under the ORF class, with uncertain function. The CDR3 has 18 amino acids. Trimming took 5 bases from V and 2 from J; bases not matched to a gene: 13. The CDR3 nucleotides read TGCGCCAGCAGTAGCCGGGACAGGGGGCAGCGAGGACCCTACGAGCAGTACTTC. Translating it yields CASSSRDRGQRGPYEQYF.

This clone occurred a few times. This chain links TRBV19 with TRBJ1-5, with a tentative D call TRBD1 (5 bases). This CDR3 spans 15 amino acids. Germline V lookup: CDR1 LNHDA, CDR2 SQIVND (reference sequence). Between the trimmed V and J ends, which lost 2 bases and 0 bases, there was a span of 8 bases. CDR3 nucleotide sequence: TGTGCCAGTAGTATACAGGGTCGTAGCAATCAGCCCCAGCATTTT. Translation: CASSIQGRSNQPQHF.

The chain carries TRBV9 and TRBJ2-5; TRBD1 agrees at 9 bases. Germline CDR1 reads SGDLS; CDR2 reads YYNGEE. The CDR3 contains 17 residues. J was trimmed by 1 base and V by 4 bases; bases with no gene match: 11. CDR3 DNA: TGTGCCAGCAGCCTAGGGGGGAGACAGGGGGGCCAAGAGACCCAGTACTTC. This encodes CASSLGGRQGGQETQYF. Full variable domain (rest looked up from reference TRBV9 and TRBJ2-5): DSGVTQTPKHLITATGQRVTLRCSPRSGDLSVYWYQQSLDQGLQFLIQYYNGEERAKGNILERFSAQQFPDLHSELNLSSLELGDSALYFCASSLGGRQGGQETQYFGPGTRLLVL.

CDR3 DNA sequence: TGTGCCAGCAGCCATTATGGCGGGGGCCGGCTCCAAGAGACCCAGTACTTC. Its translation is CASSHYGGGRLQETQYF. The V and J genes are TRBV14 and TRBJ2-5; maybe TRBD2 (7 bases). With 3 bases removed from V and 1 base from J, the gap between germline ends came to 18 bases. The length of the CDR3 is 17 residues. The germline CDR1 and CDR2 sequences are SGHDN and FVKESK.

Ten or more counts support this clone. The CDR3 reads CASSLEGHNTDTQYF. Written as DNA, the CDR3 is TGTGCCAGCAGCTTAGAGGGACACAACACAGATACGCAGTATTTT. The gene calls are TRBV11-2 and TRBJ2-3, with D perhaps matching TRBD1 (6 bases). Trimming left V 0 bases short and J 2 bases short, with 9 bases between. The CDR3 has 15 residues. Germline V CDR1 and CDR2: SGHAT, FQNNGV. Supplemented by reference TRBV11-2 and TRBJ2-3, the full variable domain reads EAGVAQSPRYKIIEKRQSVAFWCNPISGHATLYWYQQILGQGPKLLIQFQNNGVVDDSQLPKDRFSAERLKGVDSTLKIQPAKLEDSAVYLCASSLEGHNTDTQYFGPGTRLTVL.

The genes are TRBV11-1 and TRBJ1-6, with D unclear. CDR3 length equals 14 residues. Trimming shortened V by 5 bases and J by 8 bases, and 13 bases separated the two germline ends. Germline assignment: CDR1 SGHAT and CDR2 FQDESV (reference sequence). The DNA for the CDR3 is TGTGCCAGCAGCACGGGGAAGGTCGATTCACCCCTCCACTTT. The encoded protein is CASSTGKVDSPLHF. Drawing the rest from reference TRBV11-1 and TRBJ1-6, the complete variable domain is EAEVAQSPRYKITEKSQAVAFWCDPISGHATLYWYRQILGQGPELLVQFQDESVVDDSQLPKDRFSAERLKGVDSTLKIQPAELGDSAMYLCASSTGKVDSPLHFGNGTRLTVT.

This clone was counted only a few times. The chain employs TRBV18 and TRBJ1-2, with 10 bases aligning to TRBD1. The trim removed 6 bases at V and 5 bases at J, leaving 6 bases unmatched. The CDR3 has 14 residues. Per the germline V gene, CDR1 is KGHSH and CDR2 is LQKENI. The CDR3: CASSLSGQGYGYTF. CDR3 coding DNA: TGTGCCAGCTCCCTTTCGGGACAGGGGTATGGCTACACCTTC.

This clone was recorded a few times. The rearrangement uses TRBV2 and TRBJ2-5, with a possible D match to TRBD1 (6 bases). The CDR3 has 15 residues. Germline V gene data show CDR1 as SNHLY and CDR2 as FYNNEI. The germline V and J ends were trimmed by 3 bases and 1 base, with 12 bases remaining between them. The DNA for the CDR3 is TGTGCCAGCAGTGATGAGGGGGTGGGCCAAGAGACCCAGTACTTC. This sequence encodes CASSDEGVGQETQYF.

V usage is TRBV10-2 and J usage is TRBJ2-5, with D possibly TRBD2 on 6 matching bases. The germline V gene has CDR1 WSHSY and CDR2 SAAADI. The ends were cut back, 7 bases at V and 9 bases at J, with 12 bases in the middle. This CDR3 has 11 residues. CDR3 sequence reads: CASTMGLSQYF. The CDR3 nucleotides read TGCGCCAGCACTATGGGACTCTCCCAGTACTTC.

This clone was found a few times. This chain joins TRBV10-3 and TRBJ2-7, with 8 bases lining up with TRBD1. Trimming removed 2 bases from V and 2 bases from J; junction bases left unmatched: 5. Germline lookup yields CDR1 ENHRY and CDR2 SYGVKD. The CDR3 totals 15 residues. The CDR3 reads CAISENPGGPYEQYF. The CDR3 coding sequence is TGTGCCATCAGTGAGAACCCAGGGGGCCCCTACGAGCAGTACTTC.

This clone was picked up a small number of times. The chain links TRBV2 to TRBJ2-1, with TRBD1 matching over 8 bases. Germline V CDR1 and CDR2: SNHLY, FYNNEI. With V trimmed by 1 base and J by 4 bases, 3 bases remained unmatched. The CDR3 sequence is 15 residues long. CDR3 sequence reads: CASSEGTGQYNEQFF. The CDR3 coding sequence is TGTGCCAGCAGTGAAGGGACAGGGCAGTACAATGAGCAGTTCTTC.

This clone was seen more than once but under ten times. The CDR3 region is CASSPDRGIYEQYF. For the CDR3, the DNA is TGTGCCAGCTCACCCGACAGGGGCATCTACGAGCAGTACTTC. The J gene is TRBJ2-7, the V gene TRBV18, with 8 bases aligning to TRBD1. This CDR3 spans 14 amino acids. Per germline, CDR1 KGHSH and CDR2 LQKENI. Germline trimming cut 3 bases from V and 3 bases from J; bases unmatched to any gene: 4.

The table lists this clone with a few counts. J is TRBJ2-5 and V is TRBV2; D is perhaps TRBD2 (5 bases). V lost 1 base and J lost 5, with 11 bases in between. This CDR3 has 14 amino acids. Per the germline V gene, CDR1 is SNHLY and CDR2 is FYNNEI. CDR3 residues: CASSEGLPGETQYF. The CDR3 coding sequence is TGTGCCAGCAGTGAAGGACTCCCGGGGGAGACCCAGTACTTC.

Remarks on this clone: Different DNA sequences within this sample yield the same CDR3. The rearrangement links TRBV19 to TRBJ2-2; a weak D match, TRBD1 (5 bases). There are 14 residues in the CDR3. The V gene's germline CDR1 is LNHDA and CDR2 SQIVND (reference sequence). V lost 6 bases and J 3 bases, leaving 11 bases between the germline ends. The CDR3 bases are TGTGCCAGTAGGCGCCAGGGTGACACCGGGGAGCTGTTTTTT. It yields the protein CASRRQGDTGELFF.

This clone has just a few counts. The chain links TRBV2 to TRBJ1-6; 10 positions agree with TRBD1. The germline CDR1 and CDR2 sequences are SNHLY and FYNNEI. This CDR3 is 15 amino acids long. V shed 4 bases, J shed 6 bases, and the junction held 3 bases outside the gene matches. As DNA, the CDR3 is TGTGCCAGCAGTGGACAGGGGGCCGGTAATTCACCCCTCCACTTT. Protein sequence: CASSGQGAGNSPLHF.

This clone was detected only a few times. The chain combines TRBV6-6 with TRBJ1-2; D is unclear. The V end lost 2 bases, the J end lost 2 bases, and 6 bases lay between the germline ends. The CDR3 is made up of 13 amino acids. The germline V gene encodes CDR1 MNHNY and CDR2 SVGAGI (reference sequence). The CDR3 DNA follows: TGTGCCAGCAGTTACGTAGAGAACTATGGCTACACCTTC. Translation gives CASSYVENYGYTF.

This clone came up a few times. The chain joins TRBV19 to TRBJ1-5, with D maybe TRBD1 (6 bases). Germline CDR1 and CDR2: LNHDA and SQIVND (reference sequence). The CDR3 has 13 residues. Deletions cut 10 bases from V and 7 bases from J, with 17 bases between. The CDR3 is CATGGGGRQPQHF. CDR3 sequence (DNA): TGTGCCACGGGCGGGGGGGGCAGGCAGCCCCAGCATTTT.

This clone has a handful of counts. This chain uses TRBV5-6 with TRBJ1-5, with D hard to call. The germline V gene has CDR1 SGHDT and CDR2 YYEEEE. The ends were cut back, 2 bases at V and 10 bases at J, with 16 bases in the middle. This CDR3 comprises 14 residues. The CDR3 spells CASSFGQVGSPQHF. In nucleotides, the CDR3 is TGTGCCAGCAGCTTCGGTCAGGTGGGGAGTCCCCAGCATTTT.

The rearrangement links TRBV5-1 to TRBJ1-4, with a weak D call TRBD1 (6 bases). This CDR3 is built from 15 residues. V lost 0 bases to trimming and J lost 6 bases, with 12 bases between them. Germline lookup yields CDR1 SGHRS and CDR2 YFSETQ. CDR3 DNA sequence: TGCGCCAGCAGCTTGGACTCAGGGGTCGATGAAAAACTGTTTTTT. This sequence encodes CASSLDSGVDEKLFF.